These T cell receptor beta chains were read from a single sample in a study of OX40 agonist ivuxolimab in advanced cancers. Sequencing was performed with immunoSEQ multiplex PCR; in TCRdb, only in-frame clones are kept and a portion is missing. The sample records about 130,000 clones, 93% being singletons. The sequencing here drew on CD4+ or CD8+ T cells sorted from blood, taken in a trial of the OX40 agonist ivuxolimab. These receptors were taken from an adult with an advanced solid tumor such as melanoma, head and neck, liver or kidney cancer. The CDR3 runs from the conserved cysteine through the conserved F or W. A D gene is named only where the DNA matches it firmly.

TRBJ1-2 TRBV5-6 TRBD1 CASSLPRDRPTNYGYTF
TRBJ2-1 TRBV5-3 TRBD1 CARSLDRGKGNEQFF
TRBJ2-7 TRBV6-4 TRBD2 CASSRTSSSYEQYF
TRBJ1-1 TRBV2 . CASRNNKAEAFF
TRBJ2-3 TRBV28 . CASSTSAGTSGGSSTDTQYF
TRBJ2-5 TRBV7-3 . CASSSNAGQETQYF
TRBJ2-7 TRBV10-3 TRBD2 CATPRGLAGGPDKLEQYF
TRBJ1-1 TRBV9 . CASSVGQGIMNTEAFF
TRBJ1-2 TRBV7-2 . CASSPRRGNGYTF
TRBJ1-1 TRBV10-3 . CAIWGNTEAFF
TRBJ2-3 TRBV11-2 TRBD1 CASSPGGGGTDTQYF
TRBJ1-3 TRBV25-1 . CASSSLQYSGNTIYF
TRBJ2-7 TRBV10-3 TRBD1 CAISPTGDEQYF
TRBJ1-5 TRBV7-8 . CASSLERQVWNQPQHF
TRBJ1-5 TRBV7-2 . CASSLDLNQPQHF
TRBJ1-4 TRBV19 . CASSMGTLSGEKLFF
TRBJ1-5 TRBV7-6 . CASSLQGPDQPQHF
TRBJ1-2 TRBV7-2 . CASSLSLDFTRYGYTF
TRBJ1-6 TRBV6-5 . CASSLTGLNSPLHF
TRBJ1-4 TRBV7-9 . CASSLPPNEKLFF
TRBJ2-1 TRBV10-3 . CAISEISGYEQFF
TRBJ2-7 TRBV10-3 TRBD1 CAISGRDRSYEQYF
TRBJ2-1 TRBV10-1 . CASKVIGRYYEQFF
TRBJ1-1 TRBV9 . CASSVDSGTTEAFF
TRBJ2-1 TRBV9 TRBD1 CAGGRGQGSLDEQFF
TRBJ2-7 TRBV30 . CAWGGRGSRFEQYF
TRBJ2-5 TRBV5-1 . CASSPGRIQETQYF
TRBJ2-3 TRBV5-4 TRBD2 CASSFKVAGVTDTQYF
TRBJ1-1 TRBV7-2 . CASSPGMGQGEAFF
TRBJ1-2 TRBV19 TRBD1 CASSLRQGEGGYTF
TRBJ2-1 TRBV7-3 TRBD1 CASSLTGGRGNEQFF
TRBJ1-1 TRBV19 TRBD1 CASRARDRNTEAFF
TRBJ2-5 TRBV27 . CARSSGAAQETQYF
TRBJ2-1 TRBV10-1 TRBD2 CASSELAGRAGEQFF
TRBJ1-1 TRBV5-1 . CASSLFGPTEAFF
TRBJ1-1 TRBV9 . CASSPHLGELGEAFF
TRBJ1-6 TRBV9 TRBD1 CASSVGDSYSPLHF
TRBJ2-7 TRBV7-2 . CASSTTTKQYF
TRBJ2-7 TRBV6-5 TRBD1 CASRVGQVNYEQYF
TRBJ2-4 TRBV4-3 TRBD1 CASSQATGGKNIQYF
TRBJ2-1 TRBV9 TRBD2 CASSVGLAVYNEQFF
TRBJ1-1 TRBV6-5 TRBD1 CASSPGTGEAFF